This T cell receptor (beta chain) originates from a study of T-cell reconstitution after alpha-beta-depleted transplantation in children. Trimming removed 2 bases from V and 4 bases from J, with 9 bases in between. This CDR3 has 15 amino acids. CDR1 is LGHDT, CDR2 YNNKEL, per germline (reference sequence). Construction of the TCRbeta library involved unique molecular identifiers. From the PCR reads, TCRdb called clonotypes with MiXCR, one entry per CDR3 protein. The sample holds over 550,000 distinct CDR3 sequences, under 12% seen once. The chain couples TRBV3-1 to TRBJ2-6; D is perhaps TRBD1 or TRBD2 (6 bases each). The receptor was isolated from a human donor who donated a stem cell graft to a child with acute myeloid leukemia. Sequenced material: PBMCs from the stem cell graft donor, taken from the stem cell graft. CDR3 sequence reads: CASSQWGAGANVLTF. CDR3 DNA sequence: TGTGCCAGCAGCCAATGGGGGGCAGGGGCCAACGTCCTGACTTTC.